This is a list of T cell receptor beta chains from one sample in a study of prognosis after radiotherapy for stage I lung cancer. TCRdb fed the multiplex PCR reads into MiXCR, producing one record per CDR3 protein. The sample yields 20,000 to 25,000 distinct CDR3 sequences, 43% seen once. The sequences come from PBMCs, collected before or after stereotactic body radiation therapy (not recorded which). All receptors come from a donor over 45 with non-small cell lung cancer. Each CDR3 is given with its conserved first and last residue. The D gene is left open where the match is weak. Clone sizes are given selectively: once, few, many, or a class where the clone is expanded.

j_call v_call clone_size d_call cdr3_nt cdr3_aa
TRBJ2-7 TRBV20-1 . . TGCAGTGCTAGCTCCCCGACAGATCTATGGGAGCAGTACTTC CSASSPTDLWEQYF
TRBJ2-2 TRBV18 few . TGTGCCAGCTCCCAGGTGAACACCGGGGAGCTGTTTTTT CASSQVNTGELFF
TRBJ1-1 TRBV28 many . TGTGCCAGCAGTTTAAGGGGGGATTGGCACACTGAAGCTTTCTTT CASSLRGDWHTEAFF
TRBJ2-2 TRBV5-1 . . TGCGCCAGCGTGGGACATGGGAACCCCACCGGGGAGCTGTTTTTT CASVGHGNPTGELFF
TRBJ2-7 TRBV6-1 medium-sized . TGTGCCAGCAGGGACCGCCAGGGGACCTACGAGCAGTACTTC CASRDRQGTYEQYF
TRBJ2-3 TRBV7-9 many TRBD2 TGTGCCAGCAGCAAGGGACTAGCGGTACCAGATACGCAGTATTTT CASSKGLAVPDTQYF
TRBJ2-7 TRBV20-1 . TRBD2 TGCAGTGCTAGAGAAGTTACTAGCGGGATCTACGAGCAGTACTTC CSAREVTSGIYEQYF
TRBJ2-6 TRBV9 many . TGTGCCAGCAACCCTCGGCGGGTTCCCTCTGGGGCCAACGTCCTGACTTTC CASNPRRVPSGANVLTF
TRBJ2-1 TRBV20-1 many . TGCAGTGCCCCTCCAATAATGCTGAGTGAGCAGTTCTTC CSAPPIMLSEQFF
TRBJ2-3 TRBV4-1 many TRBD1 TGCGCCAGCAGCCAAGGGGACAGGGAGACGGATACGCAGTATTTT CASSQGDRETDTQYF
TRBJ2-3 TRBV20-1 many TRBD1 TGCAGTGCTAGGATACAGGGGGGTACAGATACGCAGTATTTT CSARIQGGTDTQYF
TRBJ2-7 TRBV24-1 many TRBD1 TGTGCCACCAGTGACCGATCGACAGGGACCTACGAGCAGTACTTC CATSDRSTGTYEQYF
TRBJ2-3 TRBV20-1 many TRBD1 TGCAGTGCTAGAGATCCGCCGACAGGGCTCACAGATACGCAGTATTTT CSARDPPTGLTDTQYF